Here is one T cell receptor (beta chain) with its context. Its antigen remains unknown. This CDR3 contains 17 residues. Trimming left V 0 bases short and J 0 bases short, with 10 bases between. Germline loops: CDR1 SGDLS, CDR2 YYNGEE. The data were obtained in a study of T cell repertoires in cytomegalovirus infection. TCRdb re-called the reads through MiXCR, storing one row per CDR3 protein. The sample yields more than 110,000 distinct CDR3 sequences, around 32% seen once. The chain combines TRBV9 with TRBJ2-6; no clear D gene. The specimen comprised CD8+ T cells from cultured PBMCs, sampled from culture after CMV antigen stimulation. The TCR comes from a human donor in good health (CMV status not recorded). Some clones in this sample may be carry-over from other donors' samples. DNA for the CDR3: TGTGCCAGCAGCGTAGCCATATCATTCTCTGGGGCCAACGTCCTGACTTTC. Amino acid sequence: CASSVAISFSGANVLTF.